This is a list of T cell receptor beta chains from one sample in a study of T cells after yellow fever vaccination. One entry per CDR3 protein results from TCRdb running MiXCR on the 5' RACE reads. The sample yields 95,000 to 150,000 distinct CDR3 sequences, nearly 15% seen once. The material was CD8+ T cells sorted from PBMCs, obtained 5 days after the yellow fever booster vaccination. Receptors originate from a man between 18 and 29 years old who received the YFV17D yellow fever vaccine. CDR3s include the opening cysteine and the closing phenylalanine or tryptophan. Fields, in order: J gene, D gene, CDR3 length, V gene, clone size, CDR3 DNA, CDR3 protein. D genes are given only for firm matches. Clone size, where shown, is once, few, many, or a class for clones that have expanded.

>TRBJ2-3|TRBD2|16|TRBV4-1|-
TGCGCCAGCAGCCGGGTAGCGGGGGGGCAGAAAGATACGCAGTATTTT
CASSRVAGGQKDTQYF
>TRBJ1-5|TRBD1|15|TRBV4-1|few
TGCGCCAGCAGCCCTTACAGGGGGCAAAGTCAGCCCCAGCATTTT
CASSPYRGQSQPQHF
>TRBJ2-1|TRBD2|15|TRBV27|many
TGTGCCAGCAGTTTACTAAATGTTGGGGGGGGACTTTTGTTCTTC
CASSLLNVGGGLLFF
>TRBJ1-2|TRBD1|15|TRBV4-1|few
TGCGCCAGCAGCCCGGACAGGGGGGTGAGCTATGGCTACACCTTC
CASSPDRGVSYGYTF
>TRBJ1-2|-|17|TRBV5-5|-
TGTGCCAGCAGCTTGGATAGGGGGACGGGAGCTAACTATGGCTACACCTTC
CASSLDRGTGANYGYTF
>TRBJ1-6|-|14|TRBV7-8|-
TGTGCCAGCAGCCTACGGACGGTAAATTCACCCCTCCACTTT
CASSLRTVNSPLHF
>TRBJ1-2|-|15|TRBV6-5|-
TGTGCCAGCAGTTACGCGGTGGCAACGGTGGATGGCTACACCTTC
CASSYAVATVDGYTF
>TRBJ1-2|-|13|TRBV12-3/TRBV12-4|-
TGTGCCAGCGGAATAAGGGGTAACTATGGCTACACCTTC
CASGIRGNYGYTF
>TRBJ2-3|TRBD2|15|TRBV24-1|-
TGTGCCACCAGTGACGGGGGGAAGAGCACAGATACGCAGTATTTT
CATSDGGKSTDTQYF
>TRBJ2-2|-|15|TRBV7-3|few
TGTGCCAGCAGCTCGACTCCTTCGAACACCGGGGAGCTGTTTTTT
CASSSTPSNTGELFF
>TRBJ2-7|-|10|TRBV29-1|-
TGCAGCGTTCTGGGCTACGAGCAGTACTTC
CSVLGYEQYF
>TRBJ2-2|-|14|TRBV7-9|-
TGTGCCAGCAGCTTGACAGGATATACCGGGGAGCTGTTTTTT
CASSLTGYTGELFF
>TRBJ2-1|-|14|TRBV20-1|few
TGCAGTGCTAGAGGGCGGGGCAGAGACAATGAGCAGTTCTTC
CSARGRGRDNEQFF
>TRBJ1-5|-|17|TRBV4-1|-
TGCGCCAGCAGCCAAGAATTTGGGGGGCAACGGAATCAGCCCCAGCATTTT
CASSQEFGGQRNQPQHF
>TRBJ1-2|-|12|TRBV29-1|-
TGCAGCGTTTACGGACGGGGCTATGGCTACACCTTC
CSVYGRGYGYTF
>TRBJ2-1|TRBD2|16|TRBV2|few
TGTGCCATCCACCTTGAGGGAGCGGGGGGGCCGTTTGAGCAGTTCTTC
CAIHLEGAGGPFEQFF
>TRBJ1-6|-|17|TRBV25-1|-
TGTGCCAGCAGTGAAGGGTCCGGACGGGCCTATAATTCACCCCTCCACTTT
CASSEGSGRAYNSPLHF
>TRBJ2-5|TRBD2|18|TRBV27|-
TGTGCCAGCAGTTCCCCCTTTCCTAGCGGGGGCCCTCAAGAGACCCAGTACTTC
CASSSPFPSGGPQETQYF
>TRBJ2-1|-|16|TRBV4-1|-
TGCGCCAGCAGCCAAGAGTGGGTGGGATCCTACAATGAGCAGTTCTTC
CASSQEWVGSYNEQFF
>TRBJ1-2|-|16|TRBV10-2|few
TGCGCCAGCAGTGAGACCCCAGGGGCCCCCGGTAGAGGCTACACCTTC
CASSETPGAPGRGYTF
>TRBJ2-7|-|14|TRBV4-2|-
TGTGCCAGCAGCCAAGAATTCAGCTCCTACGAGCAGTACTTC
CASSQEFSSYEQYF
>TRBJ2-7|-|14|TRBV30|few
TGTGCCTGGAGTGGGTGGGCGATGACCTACGAGCAGTACTTC
CAWSGWAMTYEQYF
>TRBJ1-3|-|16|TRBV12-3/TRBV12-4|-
TGTGCCAGCAGTCCACCAGACTGGGGGGCTGGAAACACCATATATTTT
CASSPPDWGAGNTIYF
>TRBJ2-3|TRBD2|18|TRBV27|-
TGTGCCAGCAGTTTGCCCGGGGGGCCGGGACTAGCGAGGGATACGCAGTATTTT
CASSLPGGPGLARDTQYF
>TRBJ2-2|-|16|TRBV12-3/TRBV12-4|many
TGTGCCAGCAGTTTTAACCGGGATCCTAACACCGGGGAGCTGTTTTTT
CASSFNRDPNTGELFF
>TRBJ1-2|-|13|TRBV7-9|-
TGTGCCAGCAGCATGACCTCCGGACACCTGCACACCTTC
CASSMTSGHLHTF
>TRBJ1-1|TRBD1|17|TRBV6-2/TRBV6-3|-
TGTGCCAGCAGTATCGTCCCGGGACAGGGGATGAACACTGAAGCTTTCTTT
CASSIVPGQGMNTEAFF
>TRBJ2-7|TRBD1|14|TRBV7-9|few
TGTGCCAGCAGCTTACCGGACAGGGGGCACGAGCAGTACTTC
CASSLPDRGHEQYF
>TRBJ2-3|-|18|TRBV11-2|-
TGTGCCAGCAGCTTAGGGCAGCTCGCGCTTCCGCACACAGATACGCAGTATTTT
CASSLGQLALPHTDTQYF
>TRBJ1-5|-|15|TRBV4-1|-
TGCGCCAGCAGCCAAGCCCGGGGTCGCAATCAGCCCCAGCATTTT
CASSQARGRNQPQHF
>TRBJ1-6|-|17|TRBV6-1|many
TGTGCCAGCAGTGACCGGTTGGGGCTGAACTATAATTCACCCCTCCACTTT
CASSDRLGLNYNSPLHF
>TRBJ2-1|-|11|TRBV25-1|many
TGTGCCAGCAGTGGGGCCAATGAGCAGTTCTTC
CASSGANEQFF
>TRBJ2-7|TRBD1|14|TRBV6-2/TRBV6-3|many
TGTGCCAGCAGCCCCGGACAGGGGACTTACGAGCAGTACTTC
CASSPGQGTYEQYF
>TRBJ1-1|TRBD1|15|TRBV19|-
TGTGCCAGTAGTGTACCGGACAGGACAAACACTGAAGCTTTCTTT
CASSVPDRTNTEAFF
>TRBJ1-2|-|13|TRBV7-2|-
TGTGCCAGCAGCTTCCCGGGAGACTATGGCTACACCTTC
CASSFPGDYGYTF
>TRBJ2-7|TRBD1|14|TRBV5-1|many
TGCGCCAGCAGCTTTCTTACAGGGGGCTCCGAGCAGTACTTC
CASSFLTGGSEQYF
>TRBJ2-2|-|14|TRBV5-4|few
TGTGCCAGCAGCTTGGCGGTGGCCACCGGGGAGCTGTTTTTT
CASSLAVATGELFF
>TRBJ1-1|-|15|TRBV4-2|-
TGTGCCAGCAGCCAAGCCGTCCTTTTGAACACTGAAGCTTTCTTT
CASSQAVLLNTEAFF
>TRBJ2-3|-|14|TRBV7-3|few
TGTGCCAGCTCCTCTGAAGGGGGGGATAGCAATCTGTATTTT
CASSSEGGDSNLYF
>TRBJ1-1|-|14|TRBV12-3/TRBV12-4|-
TGTGCCAGCAGTTTAGGGCAGGGACACACTGAAGCTTTCTTT
CASSLGQGHTEAFF
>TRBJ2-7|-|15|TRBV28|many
TGTGCCAGCAGTTTCGGGTCAGGGAGCTCCTACGAGCAGTACTTC
CASSFGSGSSYEQYF
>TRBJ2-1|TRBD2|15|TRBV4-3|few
TGCGCCAGCAGCCAAGTAGCGGGGGGCCCTAGCCTGCAGTTCTTC
CASSQVAGGPSLQFF
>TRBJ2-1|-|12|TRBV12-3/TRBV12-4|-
TGTGCCAGCCTGTCATCTGGGCCTGAGCAGTTCTTC
CASLSSGPEQFF
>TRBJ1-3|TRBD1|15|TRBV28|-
TGTGCCAGCAGTTTCCCCTCGGACAGGGTAAACACCATATATTTT
CASSFPSDRVNTIYF
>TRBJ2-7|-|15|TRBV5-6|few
TGTGCCAGCAGCTCGAACTGGTGGATTACCTACGAGCAGTACTTC
CASSSNWWITYEQYF
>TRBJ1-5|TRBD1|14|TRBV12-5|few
TGTGCTAGTGGTCCCGACAGGGGCTATCAGCCCCAGCATTTT
CASGPDRGYQPQHF
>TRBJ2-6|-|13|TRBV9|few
TGTGCCAGCAAAACCTCTGGGGCCAACGTCCTGACTTTC
CASKTSGANVLTF
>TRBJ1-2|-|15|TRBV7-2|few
TGTGCCAGCAGCTTACTCTCGGGGGGCCTCTATGGCTACACCTTC
CASSLLSGGLYGYTF
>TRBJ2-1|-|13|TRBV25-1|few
TGTGCCAGCAGTGAAGAAACCTGGAATGAGCAGTTCTTC
CASSEETWNEQFF
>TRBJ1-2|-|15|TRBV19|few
TGTGCCAGTAGGAAGACCGGGCAGGGGAATTATGGCTACACCTTC
CASRKTGQGNYGYTF
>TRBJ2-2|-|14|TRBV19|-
TGTGCCAGTACCGCGACAGTGAACACCGGGGAGCTGTTTTTT
CASTATVNTGELFF
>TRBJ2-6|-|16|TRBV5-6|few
TGTGCCAGCAACCAGGGTTTAGGCCCTGGGGCCAACGTCCTGACTTTC
CASNQGLGPGANVLTF
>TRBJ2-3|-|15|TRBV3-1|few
TGTGCCAGCAGCCAAGATCACGGCAGCACAGATACGCAGTATTTT
CASSQDHGSTDTQYF
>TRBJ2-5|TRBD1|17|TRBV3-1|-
TGTGCCAGCAGCCCTCCACGAGAGACAGGGGGGTGGGAGACCCAGTACTTC
CASSPPRETGGWETQYF
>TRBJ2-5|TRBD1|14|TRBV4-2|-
TGTGCCAGCAGCCAAGGACAGGGGGGAGAGACCCAGTACTTC
CASSQGQGGETQYF
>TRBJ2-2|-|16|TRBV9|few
TGTGCCAGCAGCCCGTTTTCCGGGGGTGCCGGCGGGGAGCTGTTTTTT
CASSPFSGGAGGELFF
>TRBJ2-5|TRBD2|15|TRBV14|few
TGTGCCAGCAGCCGGGTCCGGGAGGTAAAAGAGACCCAGTACTTC
CASSRVREVKETQYF
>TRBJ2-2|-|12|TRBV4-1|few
TGCGCCAGCAGCCAGAGGGCGGGGGAGCTGTTTTTT
CASSQRAGELFF
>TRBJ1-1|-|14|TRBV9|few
TGTGCCAGCAGCTTTCGACCGCTGAACACTGAAGCTTTCTTT
CASSFRPLNTEAFF